One sample yielded the 31 T cell receptor beta chains listed below, sequenced in a study of human T cells and chemical hapten exposure. TCRdb re-called the RACE reads with MiXCR, one entry per CDR3 protein. Of fewer than 60,000 distinct CDR3 sequences in the sample, roughly 12% were seen once. This sample's time point: pre-sensitization, week 0. The treatment denotes: therapeutic diphenylcyclopropenone sensitization with weekly scalp DPC. The source material was whole blood, sampled in connection with sensitization to the hapten diphenylcyclopropenone (DPC). The receptor set was obtained from a woman in her thirties or forties with alopecia areata. Some clones in this sample may be carry-over from other donors' samples.

This clonotype was picked up many times. The V gene is TRBV7-2, the J gene TRBJ2-5; perhaps TRBD1 as D (6 bases). Germline CDR1 and CDR2: SGHTA and FQGNSA. The V and J ends lost 7 bases and 0 bases respectively, with 18 bases between them. The CDR3 length is 16 residues. The CDR3 spells CASTQGIAPYQETQYF. CDR3 coding DNA: TGTGCCAGCACCCAGGGGATAGCGCCGTACCAAGAGACCCAGTACTTC.

This clonotype was seen a handful of times. The rearrangement uses TRBV3-1 and TRBJ2-7; D might be TRBD1 or TRBD2, each matching 5 bases. This CDR3 is 17 amino acids long. Trimming stripped 0 bases from V and 5 bases from J, with 20 bases between. Per the germline V gene, CDR1 is LGHDT and CDR2 is YNNKEL (reference sequence). The CDR3 here is CASSQDYRTARRDEQYF. In DNA form, the CDR3 reads TGTGCCAGCAGCCAAGACTACAGGACTGCGCGACGCGACGAGCAGTACTTC.

The sample holds many counts of this clonotype. This chain links TRBV3-1 with TRBJ1-1; no clear D. The CDR3 sequence is 13 residues long. Germline CDR1 and CDR2: LGHDT and YNNKEL (reference sequence). Trimming left V 4 bases short and J 11 bases short, with 17 bases between. CDR3 region: CASSPEGVYSAFF. The CDR3 coding sequence is TGTGCCAGCAGCCCCGAGGGCGTGTATTCGGCTTTCTTT.

This clonotype was counted at least ten times. The chain links TRBV5-5 to TRBJ2-7; tentative D call: TRBD1 (6 bases). Germline V CDR1 and CDR2: SGHKS, YYEKEE (reference sequence). Deletions cut 4 bases from V and 0 bases from J, with 11 bases between. This CDR3 comprises 14 residues. The CDR3 bases are TGTGCCAGCAGCGGACAGCTGAGCTCCTACGAGCAGTACTTC. It specifies CASSGQLSSYEQYF.

The chain carries TRBV4-3 and TRBJ1-1; perhaps TRBD1 as D (6 bases). Looked up from germline, CDR1 is LGHNA and CDR2 is YSLEER. The CDR3 sequence is 14 residues long. V lost 1 base, J lost 3 bases, and 9 bases lay in between. The CDR3 region is CASSQAGAYTEAFF. As DNA, the CDR3 is TGCGCCAGCAGCCAAGCAGGGGCCTACACTGAAGCTTTCTTT.

This clonotype was observed a few times. The V gene is TRBV2, the J gene TRBJ2-5; TRBD2 matches at 9 bases. The CDR3 spans 15 residues. Germline CDR1 SNHLY, CDR2 FYNNEI. Trimming took 1 base from V and 2 from J; bases not matched to a gene: 2. In DNA form, the CDR3 reads TGTGCCAGCAGTGAAGTGGCGGGGGGGCAAGAGACCCAGTACTTC. Translation gives CASSEVAGGQETQYF.

This clonotype was found many times. V usage is TRBV6-5 and J usage is TRBJ2-2; 10 bases fit TRBD1. The V gene end was trimmed by 5 bases and the J gene end by 7 bases; junction bases not matched to a gene: 10. The CDR3 spans 16 residues. The V gene's germline CDR1 is MNHEY and CDR2 SVGAGI. CDR3 nucleotide sequence: TGTGCCAGCAGTGTACCGAGGACAGGGGGTATCGGGGAGCTGTTTTTT. Translated, it gives CASSVPRTGGIGELFF.

CDR3 amino acids: CSARGGGSNEQFF. The CDR3, as DNA: TGCAGTGCTAGGGGAGGGGGGAGCAATGAGCAGTTCTTC. This rearrangement joins TRBV20-1 to TRBJ2-1; the D gene is possibly TRBD2 (7 bases). Germline V lookup: CDR1 DFQATT, CDR2 SNEGSKA (reference sequence). The ends were cut back, 3 bases at V and 6 bases at J, with 12 bases in the middle. The CDR3 spans 13 residues.

The chain uses TRBV7-6 and TRBJ2-7; 8 bases fit TRBD1. The CDR3 has 16 residues. Losses at the gene ends were 4 bases for V and 3 bases for J; bases not matched to a gene: 11. Germline V gene sequence: CDR1 SGHVS, CDR2 FNYEAQ. The CDR3 DNA reads as TGTGCCAGCAGCTCCTATCCCGGACAGGGTATCTACGAGCAGTACTTC. Its translation is CASSSYPGQGIYEQYF.

The chain combines TRBV12-3 or TRBV12-4 with TRBJ1-6, with no clear D. V gave up 1 base and J gave up 10 bases, with 8 bases separating them. This CDR3 contains 13 residues. CDR3 in DNA: TGTGCCAGCAGTTTAGAGGGAGAGTCACCCCTCCACTTT. Protein sequence: CASSLEGESPLHF.

The rearrangement joins TRBV27 to TRBJ2-1, with D possibly matching TRBD1 (7 bases). V was clipped by 7 bases and J by 0 bases, with 22 bases between them. The CDR3 runs to 18 residues. CDR1 MNHEY and CDR2 SMNVEV come from the germline V gene (reference sequence). This CDR3 reads CASTVYAGQPSSYNEQFF. Written as DNA, the CDR3 is TGTGCCAGCACAGTTTACGCGGGACAGCCCAGCTCCTACAATGAGCAGTTCTTC.

Ten or more counts support this clonotype. The CDR3 spells CASSASGTDTQYF. CDR3 sequence (DNA): TGCGCCAGTTCGGCGTCAGGCACAGATACGCAGTATTTT. V and J are TRBV10-1 and TRBJ2-3, with D hard to call. CDR1 WNHNN and CDR2 SYGVQD come from the germline V gene (reference sequence). This CDR3 has 13 amino acids. Deletions cut 9 bases from V and 1 base from J, with 11 bases between.

V gene TRBV7-6 combines with J gene TRBJ2-1; 7 positions match TRBD2. This CDR3 is built from 18 residues. The germline CDR1 and CDR2 sequences are SGHVS and FNYEAQ. V trimming: 2 bases; J trimming: 0 bases; junction bases outside the gene matches: 10. The CDR3 DNA follows: TGTGCCAGCAGCTTAAGGGCTAGCGGAGGGAGCTCCTACAATGAGCAGTTCTTC. It specifies CASSLRASGGSSYNEQFF.

This clonotype has just a few counts. The rearrangement joins TRBV9 to TRBJ1-1; no firm D call. V shed 2 bases and J shed 2 bases, with 7 bases lying between them. Looked up from germline, CDR1 is SGDLS and CDR2 is YYNGEE. The CDR3 consists of 13 residues. CDR3 nucleotides: TGTGCCAGCAGCGTCTATCCTAACACTGAAGCTTTCTTT. Translating gives CASSVYPNTEAFF.

The chain joins TRBV27 to TRBJ1-1, with 7 nucleotides matching TRBD1. Trimming at V came to 3 bases and at J to 4 bases, leaving 5 bases not matched to a gene. CDR1 and CDR2 from the germline V gene are MNHEY and SMNVEV (reference sequence). The CDR3 has 14 residues. The CDR3 reads CASSFTGDLTEAFF. CDR3 coding DNA: TGTGCCAGCAGTTTCACAGGGGACCTCACTGAAGCTTTCTTT.

This clonotype was observed a handful of times. The rearrangement uses TRBV24-1 and TRBJ1-2; 7 bases are a match to TRBD1. After removal of 4 bases from V and 7 bases from J, the junction contained 2 bases not matched to a gene. The V gene's germline CDR1 is KGHDR and CDR2 SFDVKD. The CDR3 is 12 residues long. CDR3 loop: CATSDQGGGYTF. The CDR3 DNA is TGTGCCACCAGTGACCAGGGGGGTGGCTACACCTTC.

In DNA, the CDR3 is TGTGCCAGCAATCCAGAACCCTACGAGCAGTACTTC. It yields the protein CASNPEPYEQYF. The rearrangement joins TRBV2 to TRBJ2-7; the D is unclear. Germline lookup yields CDR1 SNHLY and CDR2 FYNNEI. The CDR3 covers 12 residues. The V and J ends lost 7 bases and 2 bases respectively, with 9 bases between them.

The rearrangement links TRBV20-1 to TRBJ2-1, with TRBD1 matching 7 bases. CDR3 length: 16 amino acids. Looked up from germline, CDR1 is DFQATT and CDR2 is SNEGSKA (reference sequence). Losses at the gene ends were 5 bases for V and 7 bases for J; bases not matched to a gene: 17. The CDR3 DNA reads as TGCAGTGCTGCCCGACCCGGGACAGCCTATGGGAATGAGCAGTTCTTC. Translating it yields CSAARPGTAYGNEQFF.

This clonotype was detected many times. The V gene is TRBV7-7, the J gene TRBJ2-7; possibly TRBD2 for D (5 bases). Germline CDR1 reads SSHAT; CDR2 reads FNYEAQ (reference sequence). The CDR3 has 12 amino acids. Trimming took 5 bases from V and 9 from J, leaving 14 bases between them. CDR3 DNA: TGTGCCAGCAGCCCCGACGGAGGAGGGCAGTACTTC. Translation gives CASSPDGGGQYF.

This clonotype appeared many times. V is TRBV11-2 and J is TRBJ2-1; D is undetermined. The CDR3 has 16 amino acids. V was clipped by 5 bases and J by 2 bases, with 16 bases between them. Germline V gives CDR1 SGHAT, CDR2 FQNNGV. CDR3 nucleotides: TGTGCCAGCAGCGACCGGTTTAGCCGTCCCTACAATGAGCAGTTCTTC. Amino acids: CASSDRFSRPYNEQFF.

The J gene is TRBJ2-7, the V gene TRBV18, with a tentative D call TRBD1 (6 bases). Per the germline V gene, CDR1 is KGHSH and CDR2 is LQKENI. The CDR3 has 15 residues. V lost 6 bases to trimming and J lost 3 bases, with 18 bases between them. The CDR3 coding sequence is TGTGCCAGCTCCCCTTACTGGGACACAGGCTACGAGCAGTACTTC. Translation gives CASSPYWDTGYEQYF.

This clonotype was seen ten or more times. The genes are TRBV20-1 and TRBJ1-6, with D possibly being TRBD1 (6 bases). CDR1 and CDR2 (germline): DFQATT, SNEGSKA (reference sequence). Trimming pared 0 bases from V and 2 bases from J, leaving 11 bases between. The CDR3 runs 16 residues. For the CDR3, the DNA is TGCAGTGCTAGAGATTGGGGGGGCCCCTATAATTCACCCCTCCACTTT. It is translated as CSARDWGGPYNSPLHF.

The J gene is TRBJ1-1, the V gene TRBV19, with D hard to call. This CDR3 has 13 residues. Germline V gene sequence: CDR1 LNHDA, CDR2 SQIVND (reference sequence). Trimming took off 10 bases at V and 1 base at J, with 13 bases between the two ends. CDR3: CATRETKNTEAFF. CDR3 bases: TGTGCCACAAGGGAGACAAAGAACACTGAAGCTTTCTTT.

This clonotype was seen repeatedly, ten times or more. CDR3 DNA: TGTGCCTGGAGCGCCCGGGACAGGGTGATTGTGCCCCAGCATTTT. It is translated as CAWSARDRVIVPQHF. The rearrangement links TRBV30 to TRBJ1-5; 9 positions match TRBD1. The CDR3 is made up of 15 amino acids. Germline CDR1 reads GTSNPN; CDR2 reads SVGIG (reference sequence). The ends lost 3 bases at V and 9 bases at J; junction bases unmatched: 12.

CDR3: CASRINRGPYNEQFF. DNA for the CDR3: TGTGCCAGCAGGATCAACAGGGGCCCGTACAATGAGCAGTTCTTC. This chain links TRBV6-5 with TRBJ2-1, with 7 bases aligning to TRBD1. The CDR3 totals 15 residues. CDR1 is MNHEY and CDR2 is SVGAGI in the germline V gene. The V and J ends lost 6 bases and 4 bases, in that order; junction bases with no gene match: 9.

This clonotype has just a few counts. This chain connects TRBV2 to TRBJ2-4, with 7 bases identical to TRBD1. J lost 15 bases, V lost 6 bases, and 11 bases had no gene match. CDR3 length: 12 amino acids. Per the germline V gene, CDR1 is SNHLY and CDR2 is FYNNEI. The CDR3 sequence: CASSQGDSFGYF. CDR3 in DNA: TGTGCCAGCAGCCAAGGGGACAGTTTTGGGTACTTC.

This clonotype has a count of ten or more. One junction end disagrees with the germline gene, perhaps due to a read error. The V gene is TRBV5-1, the J gene TRBJ1-4, with D perhaps matching TRBD1 (6 bases). The CDR3 length is 13 residues. Germline V gene sequence: CDR1 SGHRS, CDR2 YFSETQ. The CDR3: CASRLGTKEKLFF. CDR3 in DNA: TGCGCCAGCAGATTGGGGACAAAAGAAAAACTGTTTTTT.

There are many counts of this clonotype. Sequence at one end of the junction differs from germline and may be a read error. The chain has TRBV12-3 or TRBV12-4 and TRBJ2-7; 9 bases match TRBD1. This CDR3 has 14 amino acids. The chain's CDR3 is CASSLDRGVNEQYF. For the CDR3, the DNA is TGTGCCAGCAGCTTAGACAGGGGGGTTAACGAGCAGTACTTC.

The J gene is TRBJ2-2, the V gene TRBV7-6; D perhaps matches TRBD1 (5 bases). Germline CDR1 SGHVS, CDR2 FNYEAQ. With 3 bases removed from V and 1 base from J, the gap between germline ends came to 12 bases. The CDR3 length is 16 residues. CDR3 protein: CASSFVGAVNTGELFF. CDR3 DNA: TGTGCCAGCAGCTTCGTTGGGGCTGTGAACACCGGGGAGCTGTTTTTT.

The sample holds many counts of this clonotype. The rearrangement links TRBV27 to TRBJ2-5; the match to TRBD2 covers 13 bases. J gave up 5 bases and V 6 bases, and 6 bases lay outside the gene matches. CDR1 and CDR2 (germline): MNHEY, SMNVEV (reference sequence). The CDR3 has 15 amino acids. The CDR3 loop is CASSKLAGGQETQYF. Here the CDR3 DNA reads TGTGCCAGCAGCAAACTAGCGGGGGGGCAGGAGACCCAGTACTTC.

The chain recombines TRBV9 with TRBJ2-5; 12 nucleotides line up with TRBD2. The CDR3 spans 17 residues. Germline CDR1 is SGDLS and CDR2 is YYNGEE. V dropped 0 bases and J dropped 4; count of bases not matched to a gene: 7. The CDR3 here is CASSVDLAGGLGETQYF. CDR3 nucleotides: TGTGCCAGCAGCGTAGACCTAGCGGGGGGGCTGGGAGAGACCCAGTACTTC. The full variable domain, with the rest looked up from reference TRBV9 and TRBJ2-5, is DSGVTQTPKHLITATGQRVTLRCSPRSGDLSVYWYQQSLDQGLQFLIQYYNGEERAKGNILERFSAQQFPDLHSELNLSSLELGDSALYFCASSVDLAGGLGETQYFGPGTRLLVL.